These 29 T cell receptor beta chains originate from one sample sequenced in a study of OX40 agonist ivuxolimab in advanced cancers. Method: immunoSEQ multiplex PCR; TCRdb's copy keeps in-frame clones and lacks some. The sample yields around 65,000 clones, under 95% seen once. The starting material was CD4+ or CD8+ T cells sorted from blood, obtained in a trial of the OX40 agonist ivuxolimab. Receptors originate from an adult with an advanced solid tumor such as melanoma, head and neck, liver or kidney cancer.

The rearrangement links TRBV6-4 to TRBJ2-6; 8 bases map to TRBD1. V was clipped by 6 bases and J by 2 bases; unmatched bases: 18. The CDR3 totals 20 residues. CDR1 and CDR2 (germline): MRHNA, SNTAGT. The DNA of the CDR3 is TGTGCCAGCAGAAGAAACGGACAGGGAGTGGGTTCGGCTGGGGCCAACGTCCTGACTTTC. It encodes CASRRNGQGVGSAGANVLTF.

The chain joins TRBV29-1 to TRBJ2-1; D uncertain. The germline CDR1 and CDR2 sequences are SQVTM and ANQGSEA. This CDR3 has 12 residues. V shed 1 base and J shed 6 bases, with 7 bases lying between them. CDR3 in DNA: TGCAGCGTTGAAGCTCATAGCAATGAGCAGTTCTTC. Protein product: CSVEAHSNEQFF.

The chain joins TRBV18 to TRBJ2-7; D not resolved. The CDR3 loop spans 14 amino acids. Germline CDR1 and CDR2: KGHSH and LQKENI. Trimming pared 3 bases from V and 3 bases from J, leaving 12 bases between. The CDR3 DNA reads TGTGCCAGCTCACCGGTTTCGAAAGTCTACGAGCAGTACTTC. This encodes CASSPVSKVYEQYF. Variable domain in full (rest from reference TRBV18 and TRBJ2-7): NAGVMQNPRHLVRRRGQEARLRCSPMKGHSHVYWYRQLPEEGLKFMVYLQKENIIDESGMPKERFSAEFPKEGPSILRIQQVVRGDSAAYFCASSPVSKVYEQYFGPGTRLTVT.

This chain connects TRBV7-8 to TRBJ2-1; D is unresolved. Germline V lookup: CDR1 SGHVS, CDR2 FQNEAQ. CDR3 length: 18 amino acids. With 1 base removed from V and 0 bases from J, the gap between germline ends came to 16 bases. CDR3 in DNA: TGTGCCAGCAGCTTAGTACTGGACCGTTGGAGCTCCTACAATGAGCAGTTCTTC. It codes for CASSLVLDRWSSYNEQFF.

The chain uses TRBV27 and TRBJ2-7; the D is unclear. The length of the CDR3 is 15 residues. Between the trimmed V and J ends, which lost 5 bases and 3 bases, there was a span of 17 bases. In germline, CDR1 is MNHEY, CDR2 SMNVEV (reference sequence). In DNA form, the CDR3 reads TGTGCCAGCAGTACCCTTGGAGACACTTTCTACGAGCAGTACTTC. Protein product: CASSTLGDTFYEQYF.

CDR3 nucleotides: TGTGCCAGCAGTAGGACAGGGATCTCCTACGAGCAGTACTTC. Its translation: CASSRTGISYEQYF. The rearrangement uses TRBV27 and TRBJ2-7, with 8 bases aligning to TRBD1. The CDR3 consists of 14 residues. The junction had 3 bases not matched to a gene; V was cut back by 5 bases and J by 0 bases. The germline CDR1 and CDR2 sequences are MNHEY and SMNVEV (reference sequence).

Many counts were recorded for this clone. This chain joins TRBV6-1 and TRBJ2-1, with D possibly being TRBD2 (7 bases). CDR3 length: 15 amino acids. CDR1 and CDR2 from the germline V gene are MNHNS and SASEGT. V was pared by 2 bases and J by 9 bases, with 17 bases between. CDR3 loop: CASSEQGGGPSEQFF. The CDR3 DNA reads TGTGCCAGCAGTGAACAAGGGGGAGGGCCGAGTGAGCAGTTCTTC.

This clone was recorded only once. V and J are TRBV10-3 and TRBJ2-7, with D perhaps matching TRBD1 (6 bases). Trimming left V 4 bases short and J 5 bases short, with 15 bases between. CDR3 length equals 14 residues. Germline V lookup: CDR1 ENHRY, CDR2 SYGVKD. The CDR3 sequence is CAISAGQDFHEQYF. For the CDR3, the DNA is TGTGCCATCAGTGCGGGACAAGATTTTCACGAGCAGTACTTC.

The V call is TRBV7-5, the J call TRBJ2-3; the listed D gene, TRBD1, was not tested against the DNA. TRBV7-5 is a pseudogene. The CDR3 has 17 residues. Here the CDR3 DNA reads TGTGTCAGAAGCTTAGACGCGGGACAGGGGGGCACAGATACGCAGTATTTT. It codes for CVRSLDAGQGGTDTQYF.

CDR3 bases: TGTGCCAGCAGTTACTCAGGGACGCACTACAATGAGCAGTTCTTC. Protein: CASSYSGTHYNEQFF. The chain has TRBV6-5 and TRBJ2-1, with D perhaps given as TRBD1 or TRBD2 (5 bases each). The CDR3 has 15 residues. Germline assignment: CDR1 MNHEY and CDR2 SVGAGI. V gave up 0 bases and J gave up 3 bases, with 9 bases separating them.

V is TRBV5-5 and J is TRBJ2-7; D is possibly TRBD2 (6 bases). Germline V gene data show CDR1 as SGHKS and CDR2 as YYEKEE (reference sequence). This CDR3 is 13 amino acids long. V was clipped by 4 bases and J by 0 bases, with 8 bases between them. Written as DNA, the CDR3 is TGTGCCAGCAGCCACGGGAGCTCCTACGAGCAGTACTTC. It translates to CASSHGSSYEQYF.

The chain couples TRBV2 to TRBJ1-1; no firm D call. This CDR3 is built from 11 residues. CDR1 is SNHLY and CDR2 is FYNNEI in the germline V gene. With 6 bases removed from V and 6 bases from J, the gap between germline ends came to 8 bases. The CDR3 nucleotides read TGTGCCAGCAGAGGTGATCCTGAAGCTTTCTTT. Translated, it gives CASRGDPEAFF.

The chain is built from TRBV10-3 and TRBJ2-7; the match to TRBD2 covers 10 bases. The germline CDR1 and CDR2 sequences are ENHRY and SYGVKD. The CDR3 spans 14 residues. V lost 4 bases, J lost 3 bases, and 3 bases stayed unmatched. This CDR3 is CAISAGLADYEQYF. DNA for the CDR3: TGTGCCATCAGTGCCGGACTAGCGGACTACGAGCAGTACTTC.

This sequence joins TRBV6-1 and TRBJ1-1; TRBD1 is a possible D gene (6 bases). This CDR3 comprises 14 residues. Germline CDR1 MNHNS, CDR2 SASEGT. With 9 bases removed from V and 0 bases from J, the gap between germline ends came to 14 bases. CDR3 loop: CASRTGPLNTEAFF. As DNA, the CDR3 is TGTGCCAGTCGTACAGGGCCGTTGAACACTGAAGCTTTCTTT.

The gene calls are TRBV6-1 and TRBJ2-7; 10 bases map to TRBD1. Germline values: CDR1 MNHNS, CDR2 SASEGT. V lost 3 bases, J lost 4 bases, and 3 bases stayed unmatched. CDR3 length: 14 residues. In nucleotides, the CDR3 is TGTGCCAGCAGTGACAAGGGACAGGGGTACGAGCAGTACTTC. Protein sequence: CASSDKGQGYEQYF.

The rearrangement uses TRBV27 and TRBJ2-3, with 8 positions matching TRBD2. The length of the CDR3 is 16 residues. The V gene end was trimmed by 3 bases and the J gene end by 2 bases; junction bases not matched to a gene: 7. Germline lookup yields CDR1 MNHEY and CDR2 SMNVEV (reference sequence). As DNA, the CDR3 is TGTGCCAGCAGTTTCCTGGGCGGGGGGAACACAGATACGCAGTATTTT. Amino acid sequence: CASSFLGGGNTDTQYF.

The V call is TRBV7-6, the J call TRBJ2-3; 7 bases agree with TRBD2. CDR1 is SGHVS, CDR2 FNYEAQ, per germline. The V segment lost 1 base and the J segment 3 bases; nucleotides outside the gene matches: 7. The CDR3 runs to 16 residues. The CDR3 sequence is CASSLGAGVGTDTQYF. The CDR3 DNA follows: TGTGCCAGCAGCTTAGGGGCGGGAGTGGGTACAGATACGCAGTATTTT.

The rearrangement joins TRBV4-1 to TRBJ2-5; 7 positions agree with TRBD2. Germline V CDR1 and CDR2: MGHRA, YSYEKL. V shed 4 bases, J shed 11 bases, and the junction held 13 bases outside the gene matches. The CDR3 is 14 amino acids. CDR3 in DNA: TGCGCCAGCAGCCCCATGGGGGATGGGGGGGAGCAGTACTTC. It translates to CASSPMGDGGEQYF.

V gene TRBV7-9 combines with J gene TRBJ2-5; D ambiguous. CDR3 length equals 14 residues. Between the trimmed V and J ends, which lost 2 bases and 2 bases, there was a span of 9 bases. Germline-derived CDR1 and CDR2 are SEHNR and FQNEAQ (reference sequence). The CDR3, as DNA: TGTGCCAGCAGCTTAACGACCGGGCAAGAGACCCAGTACTTC. Its protein product is CASSLTTGQETQYF.

The chain combines TRBV28 with TRBJ2-5; 8 bases are shared with TRBD1. Germline CDR1 MDHEN, CDR2 SYDVKM. The CDR3 totals 14 residues. Germline trimming cut 3 bases from V and 5 bases from J; bases unmatched to any gene: 5. CDR3 bases: TGTGCCAGCAGTTTGTCAGGGGGCGGCGAGACCCAGTACTTC. This encodes CASSLSGGGETQYF.

V and J are TRBV11-2 and TRBJ2-7, with 10 bases aligning to TRBD2. CDR3 length: 15 residues. CDR1 is SGHAT, CDR2 FQNNGV, per germline. With 4 bases clipped from V and 4 bases from J, the junction kept 7 bases outside the gene matches. The CDR3 here is CASSSSTSGAYEQYF. The CDR3 DNA is TGTGCCAGCAGCTCTTCAACTAGCGGGGCGTACGAGCAGTACTTC.

The chain couples TRBV5-1 to TRBJ1-2, with D possibly being TRBD1 (6 bases). The V end lost 4 bases, the J end lost 4 bases, and 20 bases lay between the germline ends. Germline CDR1 reads SGHRS; CDR2 reads YFSETQ. This CDR3 is 16 amino acids long. This chain's CDR3 is CASSRDWTERSYGYTF. In DNA, the CDR3 is TGCGCCAGCAGCAGGGACTGGACAGAAAGATCCTATGGCTACACCTTC.

This chain uses TRBV19 with TRBJ2-1; perhaps TRBD2 as D (6 bases). The V and J ends lost 6 bases and 8 bases respectively, with 11 bases between them. The germline V gene encodes CDR1 LNHDA and CDR2 SQIVND (reference sequence). The CDR3 totals 12 residues. CDR3 region: CASSQTGDEQFF. Written as DNA, the CDR3 is TGTGCCAGTAGCCAGACGGGGGATGAGCAGTTCTTC.

V is TRBV4-1 and J is TRBJ2-5, with D uncertain. The CDR3 covers 14 residues. Trimming removed 0 bases from V and 2 bases from J, with 7 bases in between. The germline gives CDR1 MGHRA, CDR2 YSYEKL. CDR3 sequence reads: CASSQDGPQETQYF. The CDR3 DNA reads as TGCGCCAGCAGCCAAGACGGACCTCAAGAGACCCAGTACTTC.

This clone was recorded a few times. The chain carries TRBV6-1 and TRBJ2-2, with D possibly being TRBD1 or TRBD2 (5 bases each). V was clipped by 4 bases and J by 6 bases, with 12 bases between them. CDR1 and CDR2 (germline): MNHNS, SASEGT. This CDR3 region has 14 residues. The DNA of the CDR3 is TGTGCCAGCAGTGGGGGGAGAAAGGCCGGGGAGCTGTTTTTT. Translating it yields CASSGGRKAGELFF.

This chain connects TRBV18 to TRBJ1-1; 7 positions match TRBD1. Germline V CDR1 and CDR2: KGHSH, LQKENI. Germline trimming cut 0 bases from V and 12 bases from J; bases unmatched to any gene: 10. The CDR3 is 14 residues long. The CDR3 loop is CASSPPDTGAGTFF. The CDR3 DNA reads TGTGCCAGCTCACCACCGGACACAGGGGCTGGGACTTTCTTT.

The genes are TRBV9 and TRBJ2-3; D is uncertain. The CDR3 loop spans 12 amino acids. Trimming removed 4 bases from V and 0 bases from J, with 3 bases in between. In germline, CDR1 is SGDLS, CDR2 YYNGEE. Here the CDR3 DNA reads TGTGCCAGCAGCCGTAGCACAGATACGCAGTATTTT. Its protein product is CASSRSTDTQYF.

This chain uses TRBV5-4 with TRBJ2-7, with D possibly TRBD1 on 5 matching bases. V lost 2 bases, J lost 4 bases, and 10 bases lay in between. CDR1 is SGHNT, CDR2 YYREEE, per germline (reference sequence). This CDR3 comprises 13 residues. CDR3 residues: CASSFATGYEQYF. Here the CDR3 DNA reads TGTGCCAGCAGCTTTGCAACAGGTTACGAGCAGTACTTC.

The CDR3 spells CASSPRTQGNEQFF. In nucleotides, the CDR3 is TGTGCCAGCAGTCCTAGAACACAGGGAAATGAGCAGTTCTTC. V usage is TRBV2 and J usage is TRBJ2-1, with a tentative D call TRBD1 (6 bases). This CDR3 is built from 14 residues. V gave up 5 bases and J gave up 7 bases, with 15 bases separating them. Germline V gives CDR1 SNHLY, CDR2 FYNNEI.